The 4 T cell receptor beta chains presented below share a single source sample, sequenced in a study of spatial heterogeneity in lung cancer. Study-wide results and caveats: Counts that tracked tumor mutation counts were those of expanded intratumoral alpha and beta TCRs.

From the 5' RACE reads, TCRdb called clonotypes with MiXCR, one entry per CDR3 protein. The data contain 3,000 to 5,000 distinct CDR3 sequences, 39% of them singletons. These TCRs' antigens remain unknown. Time point meaning: sample taken at primary tumor resection. The material was lung tumor tissue, obtained at surgery. These receptors were collected from a male donor with early-stage non-small cell lung cancer.

This clonotype appeared a few times. The chain has TRBV3-1 and TRBJ2-2; the match to TRBD1 covers 8 bases. Trimming cost V 4 bases and J 5 bases; bases outside gene matches: 9. Germline V CDR1 and CDR2: LGHDT, YNNKEL (reference sequence). This CDR3 comprises 16 residues. The DNA of the CDR3 is TGTGCCAGCAGCCCCACAACCCAGGGGGCGACCGGGGAGCTGTTTTTT. It yields the protein CASSPTTQGATGELFF.

This clonotype has more than one count but fewer than ten. V gene TRBV5-1 combines with J gene TRBJ2-6; TRBD1 agrees at 10 bases. Unmatched junction bases numbered 10, after V lost 3 bases and J lost 4 bases. Germline values: CDR1 SGHRS, CDR2 YFSETQ. The CDR3 has 18 amino acids. The CDR3 DNA sequence: TGCGCCAGCAGCTCCACGGGACAGGGGAGTTCGGGGGCCAACGTCCTGACTTTC. Amino acid sequence: CASSSTGQGSSGANVLTF.

The CDR3 protein is CASTLGQGETQYF. DNA of the CDR3: TGCGCCAGCACCCTCGGCCAGGGAGAGACCCAGTACTTC. The chain recombines TRBV5-1 with TRBJ2-5; possible D gene TRBD1, 5 bases. The CDR3 is 13 residues long. V was cut by 6 bases and J by 4 bases, with 13 bases left in between. Germline CDR1 is SGHRS and CDR2 is YFSETQ.

This clonotype was observed at least ten times. The V and J genes are TRBV7-2 and TRBJ2-7; the match to TRBD1 covers 8 bases. The CDR3 runs to 16 residues. V lost 6 bases to trimming and J lost 4 bases; unmatched junction nucleotides: 14. The germline gives CDR1 SGHTA, CDR2 FQGNSA. CDR3 sequence reads: CASRNDPGGAYYEQYF. The CDR3 DNA is TGTGCCAGCAGAAACGATCCAGGGGGCGCATATTACGAGCAGTACTTC.